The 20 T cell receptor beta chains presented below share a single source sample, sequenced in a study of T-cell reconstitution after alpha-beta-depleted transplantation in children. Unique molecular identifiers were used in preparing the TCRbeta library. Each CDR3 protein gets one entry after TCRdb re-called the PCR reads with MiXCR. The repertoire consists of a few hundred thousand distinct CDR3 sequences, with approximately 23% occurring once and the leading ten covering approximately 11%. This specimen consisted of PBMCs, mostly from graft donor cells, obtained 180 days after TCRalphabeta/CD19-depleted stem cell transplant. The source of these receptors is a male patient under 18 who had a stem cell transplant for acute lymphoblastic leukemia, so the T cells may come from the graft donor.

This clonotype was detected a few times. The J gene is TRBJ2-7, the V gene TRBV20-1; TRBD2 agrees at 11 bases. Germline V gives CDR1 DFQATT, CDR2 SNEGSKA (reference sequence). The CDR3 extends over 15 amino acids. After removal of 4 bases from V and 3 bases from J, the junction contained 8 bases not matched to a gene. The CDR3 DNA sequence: TGCAGTGCTATTTTTATAGCGGGAGGGAGCTACGAGCAGTACTTC. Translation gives CSAIFIAGGSYEQYF.

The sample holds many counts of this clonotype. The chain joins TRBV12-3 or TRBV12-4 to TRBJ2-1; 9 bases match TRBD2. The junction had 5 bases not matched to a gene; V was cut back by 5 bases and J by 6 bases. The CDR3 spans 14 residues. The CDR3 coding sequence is TGTGCCAGCAGTGAGGGGACTAGCAGCAATGAGCAGTTCTTC. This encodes CASSEGTSSNEQFF.

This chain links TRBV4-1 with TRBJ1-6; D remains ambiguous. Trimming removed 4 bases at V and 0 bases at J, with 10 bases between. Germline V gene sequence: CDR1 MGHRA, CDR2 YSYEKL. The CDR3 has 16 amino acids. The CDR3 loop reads CASSPQISSYNSPLHF. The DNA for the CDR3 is TGCGCCAGCAGCCCCCAGATTAGCTCCTATAATTCACCCCTCCACTTT.

The CDR3 nucleotides read TGTGCCACCAGCAGAGATAATATCGGGAGTAGCTACGAGCAGTACTTC. It yields the protein CATSRDNIGSSYEQYF. This rearrangement joins TRBV15 to TRBJ2-7; D perhaps matches TRBD2 (6 bases). CDR1 is LNHNV and CDR2 is YYDKDF in the germline V gene (reference sequence). The CDR3 covers 16 residues. Trimming pared 0 bases from V and 3 bases from J, leaving 15 bases between.

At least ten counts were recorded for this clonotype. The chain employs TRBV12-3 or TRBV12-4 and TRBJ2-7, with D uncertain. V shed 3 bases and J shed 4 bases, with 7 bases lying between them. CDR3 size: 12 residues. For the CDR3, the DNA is TGTGCCAGCAGTTTTTCGAGATACGAGCAGTACTTC. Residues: CASSFSRYEQYF.

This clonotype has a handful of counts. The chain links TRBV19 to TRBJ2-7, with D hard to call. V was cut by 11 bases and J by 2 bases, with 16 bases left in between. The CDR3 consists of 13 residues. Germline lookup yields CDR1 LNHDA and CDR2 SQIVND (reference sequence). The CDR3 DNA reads TGTGCCTGCGGCGCAGCGCCAGCCTACGAGCAGTACTTC. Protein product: CACGAAPAYEQYF.

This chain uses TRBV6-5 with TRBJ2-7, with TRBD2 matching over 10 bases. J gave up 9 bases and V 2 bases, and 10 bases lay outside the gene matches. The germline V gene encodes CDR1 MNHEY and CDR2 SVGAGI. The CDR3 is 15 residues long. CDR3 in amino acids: CASSYLASGGSGQYF. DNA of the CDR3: TGTGCCAGCAGTTACCTGGCTAGCGGGGGCTCCGGGCAGTACTTC.

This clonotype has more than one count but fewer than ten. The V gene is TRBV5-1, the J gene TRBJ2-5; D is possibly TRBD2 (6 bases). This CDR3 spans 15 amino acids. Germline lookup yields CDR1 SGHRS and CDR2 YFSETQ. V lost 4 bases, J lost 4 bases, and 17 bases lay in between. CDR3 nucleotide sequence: TGCGCCAGCAGCCAATCCGGGCTCGGGGGAGAGACCCAGTACTTC. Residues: CASSQSGLGGETQYF.

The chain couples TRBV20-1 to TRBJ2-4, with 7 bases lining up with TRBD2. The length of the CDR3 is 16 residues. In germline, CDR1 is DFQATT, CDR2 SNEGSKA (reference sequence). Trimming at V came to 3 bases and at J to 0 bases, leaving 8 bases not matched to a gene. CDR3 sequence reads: CSASGRDYLAKNIQYF. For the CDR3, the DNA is TGCAGTGCTAGTGGGAGGGACTACTTAGCCAAAAACATTCAGTACTTC.

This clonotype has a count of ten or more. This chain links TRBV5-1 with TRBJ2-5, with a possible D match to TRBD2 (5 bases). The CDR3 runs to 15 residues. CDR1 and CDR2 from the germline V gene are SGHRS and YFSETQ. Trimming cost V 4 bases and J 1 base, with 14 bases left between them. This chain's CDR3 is CASSHLGVPQETQYF. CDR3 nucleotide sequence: TGCGCCAGCAGCCACCTCGGGGTTCCCCAAGAGACCCAGTACTTC.

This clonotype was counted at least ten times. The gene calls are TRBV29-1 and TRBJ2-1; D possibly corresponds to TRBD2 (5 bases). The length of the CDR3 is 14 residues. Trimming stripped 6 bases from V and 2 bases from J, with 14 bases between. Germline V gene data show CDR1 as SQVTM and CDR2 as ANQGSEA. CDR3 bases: TGCAGCGTGATACTAGACTACCCCTACAATGAGCAGTTCTTC. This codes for CSVILDYPYNEQFF.

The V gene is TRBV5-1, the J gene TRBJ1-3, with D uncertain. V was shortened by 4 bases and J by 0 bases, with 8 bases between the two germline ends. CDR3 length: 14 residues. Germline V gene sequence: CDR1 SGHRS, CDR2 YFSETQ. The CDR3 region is CASSPANSGNTIYF. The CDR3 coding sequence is TGCGCCAGCAGCCCAGCGAACTCTGGAAACACCATATATTTT.

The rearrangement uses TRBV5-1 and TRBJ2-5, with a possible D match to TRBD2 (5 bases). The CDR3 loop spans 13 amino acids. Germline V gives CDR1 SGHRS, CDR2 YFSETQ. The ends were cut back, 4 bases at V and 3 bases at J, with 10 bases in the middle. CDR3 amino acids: CASSLWTEETQYF. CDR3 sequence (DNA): TGCGCCAGCAGCCTGTGGACTGAAGAGACCCAGTACTTC.

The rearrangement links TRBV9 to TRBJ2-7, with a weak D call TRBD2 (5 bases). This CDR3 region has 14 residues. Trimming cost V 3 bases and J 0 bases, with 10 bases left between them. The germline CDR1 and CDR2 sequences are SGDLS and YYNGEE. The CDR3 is CASSESGPSYEQYF. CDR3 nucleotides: TGTGCCAGCAGCGAAAGCGGCCCCTCCTACGAGCAGTACTTC.

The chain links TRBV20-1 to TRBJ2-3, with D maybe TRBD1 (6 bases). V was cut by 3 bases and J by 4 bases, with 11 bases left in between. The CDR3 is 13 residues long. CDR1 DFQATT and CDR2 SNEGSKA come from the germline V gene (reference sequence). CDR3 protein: CSASIRGPDTQYF. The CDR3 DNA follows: TGCAGTGCTAGTATCAGGGGTCCAGATACGCAGTATTTT.

CDR3 in DNA: TGCGCCAGCAGCTTGGAGGCTAGCGGGTTATACGAGCAGTACTTC. Translating it yields CASSLEASGLYEQYF. V gene TRBV5-1 combines with J gene TRBJ2-7; 8 bases align to TRBD2. The CDR3 is 15 amino acids. CDR1 is SGHRS and CDR2 is YFSETQ in the germline V gene. J was trimmed by 4 bases and V by 0 bases; bases with no gene match: 6.

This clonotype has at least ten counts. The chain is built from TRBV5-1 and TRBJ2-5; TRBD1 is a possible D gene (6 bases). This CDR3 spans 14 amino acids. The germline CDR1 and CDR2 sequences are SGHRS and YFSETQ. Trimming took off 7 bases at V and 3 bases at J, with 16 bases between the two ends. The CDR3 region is CASRYTGTKETQYF. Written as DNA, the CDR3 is TGCGCCAGCCGATATACCGGGACAAAAGAGACCCAGTACTTC.

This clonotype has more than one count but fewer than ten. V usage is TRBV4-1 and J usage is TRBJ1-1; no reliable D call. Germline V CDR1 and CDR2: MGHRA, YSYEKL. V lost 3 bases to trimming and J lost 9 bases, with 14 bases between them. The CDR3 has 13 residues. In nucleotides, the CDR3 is TGCGCCAGCAGCCACGGACGGGCCCTGCAAGCTTTCTTT. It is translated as CASSHGRALQAFF.

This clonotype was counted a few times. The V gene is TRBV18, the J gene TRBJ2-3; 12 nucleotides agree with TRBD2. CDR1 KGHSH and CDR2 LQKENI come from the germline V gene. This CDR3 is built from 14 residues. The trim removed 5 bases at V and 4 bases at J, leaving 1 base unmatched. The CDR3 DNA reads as TGTGCCAGCTCAACTAGCGGGAGGTCAGATACGCAGTATTTT. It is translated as CASSTSGRSDTQYF.

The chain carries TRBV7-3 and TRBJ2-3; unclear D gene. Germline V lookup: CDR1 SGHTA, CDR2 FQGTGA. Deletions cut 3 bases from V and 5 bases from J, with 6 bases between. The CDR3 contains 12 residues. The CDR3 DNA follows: TGTGCCAGCAGCTTCCCTGGAGATACGCAGTATTTT. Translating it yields CASSFPGDTQYF.